Listed below are T cell receptor beta chains from one sample, sequenced in a study of CD8 T cells in ankylosing spondylitis. TCRdb used MiXCR to reprocess the 5' RACE reads, holding one entry per CDR3 protein. Here the sample spans under 950,000 distinct CDR3 sequences, about 20% being singletons. Sample: blood, either unsorted or a sorted T cell fraction (not recorded which). Receptor source: a male donor with ankylosing spondylitis. The CDR3 runs from the conserved cysteine through the conserved F or W. D genes are given only for firm matches. Rows may omit the clone size; those that give it use once, few, many or a size class.

V	J	size	D	CDR3	DNA
TRBV25-1	TRBJ2-1	-	-	CASREEGVESNEQFF	TGTGCCAGCAGAGAAGAGGGAGTTGAGTCCAATGAGCAGTTCTTC
TRBV20-1	TRBJ2-7	-	TRBD1	CSARTLDRDQGEQYF	TGCAGTGCTAGGACCCTCGACAGGGACCAGGGCGAGCAGTACTTC
TRBV7-8	TRBJ2-7	few	-	CASSHRASGSEQYF	TGTGCCAGCAGCCACCGGGCCTCGGGCTCCGAGCAGTACTTC
TRBV6-1	TRBJ1-2	-	TRBD1	CASSEGQGAATYGYTF	TGTGCCAGCAGCGAGGGACAGGGGGCCGCTACCTATGGCTACACCTTC
TRBV20-1	TRBJ1-2	-	-	CSASRQQYGYTF	TGCAGTGCTAGTCGGCAGCAATATGGCTACACCTTC
TRBV11-1	TRBJ1-2	-	-	CASSLATIRDTANYGYTF	TGTGCCAGCAGCTTAGCGACCATCCGGGACACAGCTAACTATGGCTACACCTTC
TRBV20-1	TRBJ2-2	-	TRBD1	CSADRGGTGELFF	TGCAGTGCAGACAGGGGTGGCACCGGGGAGCTGTTTTTT
TRBV20-1	TRBJ2-7	-	-	CSARPINSDALYEQYF	TGCAGTGCTAGACCTATCAACTCAGATGCCCTCTACGAGCAGTACTTC
TRBV29-1	TRBJ1-2	many	-	CSVESQGSAAKYGYTF	TGCAGCGTTGAAAGTCAGGGTAGTGCCGCGAAATATGGCTACACCTTC
TRBV15	TRBJ1-1	-	TRBD1	CATSDWTGVNTEAFF	TGTGCCACCAGCGACTGGACAGGGGTGAACACTGAAGCTTTCTTT
TRBV5-1	TRBJ1-1	-	TRBD1	CASGEGQPNTEAFF	TGCGCCAGCGGGGAGGGACAGCCGAACACTGAAGCTTTCTTT
TRBV5-1	TRBJ1-2	-	-	CASSWDGDYGYTF	TGCGCCAGCAGCTGGGACGGAGACTATGGCTACACCTTC
TRBV19	TRBJ1-1	-	-	CASSNRVSRAFF	TGTGCCAGTAGTAATAGGGTCAGCCGAGCTTTCTTT
TRBV7-2	TRBJ1-2	-	-	CASSPSPGPGYGYTF	TGTGCCAGCAGCCCCTCCCCCGGTCCTGGCTATGGCTACACCTTC
TRBV7-9	TRBJ1-5	once	-	CASSGTENQPQHF	TGTGCCAGCAGCGGTACAGAGAATCAGCCCCAGCATTTT
TRBV7-8	TRBJ2-7	few	-	CASRGPIEQYF	TGTGCCAGCAGAGGGCCGATCGAGCAGTACTTC
TRBV2	TRBJ2-1	-	-	CASSEGLDEQFF	TGTGCCAGCAGTGAAGGGTTGGATGAGCAGTTCTTC
TRBV10-3	TRBJ2-7	-	TRBD2	CAISWTSGSSYEQYF	TGTGCCATCAGCTGGACTAGCGGGAGCTCCTACGAGCAGTACTTC
TRBV20-1	TRBJ2-2	-	TRBD2	CSAPRWEAGGQTGELFF	TGCAGTGCCCCACGTTGGGAGGCGGGGGGACAAACCGGGGAGCTGTTTTTT
TRBV7-8	TRBJ2-1	few	-	CASSPRGASALVF	TGTGCCAGCAGCCCAAGAGGGGCTAGCGCCCTGGTCTTC
TRBV5-6	TRBJ2-2	-	-	CASSPGEDFNTGELFF	TGTGCCAGCAGCCCAGGCGAGGATTTCAACACCGGGGAGCTGTTTTTT
TRBV5-5	TRBJ1-1	-	-	CASSWAGHQNTEAFF	TGTGCCAGCAGCTGGGCGGGACACCAGAACACTGAAGCTTTCTTT
TRBV3-1	TRBJ1-1	few	-	CASGGPMNTEAFF	TGTGCCAGCGGGGGACCGATGAACACTGAAGCTTTCTTT
TRBV7-3	TRBJ2-3	-	-	CASSFRVANPPDTQYF	TGTGCCAGCAGCTTCAGGGTAGCCAACCCCCCAGATACGCAGTATTTT
TRBV7-9	TRBJ2-1	-	TRBD1	CASTPPPGTGEYNEQFF	TGTGCCAGCACCCCTCCCCCAGGGACAGGGGAATACAATGAGCAGTTCTTC
TRBV20-1	TRBJ2-7	-	TRBD1	CSAKTSGTGVYEQYF	TGCAGTGCTAAGACATCCGGGACAGGGGTGTACGAGCAGTACTTC